A single sample gave rise to the 28 T cell receptor beta chains below, sequenced in a study of shared clonotypes between healthy human individuals. Some clones are missing from TCRdb's copy, which holds only in-frame ones; the method was immunoSEQ multiplex PCR. Of 2,100,000 or so clones in the sample, approximately 94% were seen once. Sequencing input: naive CD4+ T cells sorted from blood. Subset in this sample: CD45RA+ positively selected. The receptor set was obtained from a man between 18 and 35 years old in good health.

V usage is TRBV10-3 and J usage is TRBJ2-2, with D tentatively TRBD2 (5 bases). Germline V gene data show CDR1 as ENHRY and CDR2 as SYGVKD. The germline V and J ends were trimmed by 8 bases and 3 bases, with 16 bases remaining between them. The CDR3 is made up of 15 amino acids. This CDR3 reads CAISPISGDTGELFF. The CDR3 DNA reads TGTGCCATCTCGCCCATCTCCGGGGACACCGGGGAGCTGTTTTTT.

This clone was picked up one time. The rearrangement joins TRBV2 to TRBJ2-2; D call uncertain. The CDR3 is 14 amino acids. The germline CDR1 and CDR2 sequences are SNHLY and FYNNEI. V was clipped by 5 bases and J by 5 bases, with 12 bases between them. The CDR3 loop is CASSIRILTGELFF. The CDR3 DNA is TGTGCCAGCAGTATCAGGATTTTAACCGGGGAGCTGTTTTTT.

The chain couples TRBV19 to TRBJ1-4; D is ambiguous. Per the germline V gene, CDR1 is LNHDA and CDR2 is SQIVND (reference sequence). The V end lost 7 bases, the J end lost 0 bases, and 12 bases lay between the germline ends. The CDR3 sequence is 15 residues long. As DNA, the CDR3 is TGTGCCAGTAAAGAAGTGGCGACAACTAATGAAAAACTGTTTTTT. It translates to CASKEVATTNEKLFF.

This rearrangement joins TRBV10-2 to TRBJ1-1; D gene uncertain. The V gene lost 3 bases and the J gene lost 4 bases, with 9 bases spanning the gap. Germline V lookup: CDR1 WSHSY, CDR2 SAAADI. The CDR3 is 13 residues long. The CDR3 region is CASSEGRGTEAFF. The CDR3 DNA reads as TGCGCCAGCAGTGAAGGGCGGGGCACTGAAGCTTTCTTT.

The rearrangement joins TRBV2 to TRBJ2-1, with 11 bases matching TRBD2. Unmatched junction bases numbered 9, after V lost 4 bases and J lost 7 bases. The CDR3 runs to 16 residues. Per germline, CDR1 SNHLY and CDR2 FYNNEI. CDR3 nucleotides: TGTGCCAGCAGTGCCTTTAGCGGGAGGGACGCTAATGAGCAGTTCTTC. It is translated as CASSAFSGRDANEQFF.

The chain joins TRBV2 to TRBJ1-2; D gene uncertain. This CDR3 is built from 13 residues. V was clipped by 6 bases and J by 8 bases, with 16 bases between them. Germline-derived CDR1 and CDR2 are SNHLY and FYNNEI. The CDR3, as DNA: TGTGCCAGCAGCGGACTAGTGAAAGTGGGCTACACCTTC. This sequence encodes CASSGLVKVGYTF.

This clone was seen just once. The gene calls are TRBV10-3 and TRBJ1-6, with no clear D. This CDR3 has 14 residues. Germline V gene sequence: CDR1 ENHRY, CDR2 SYGVKD. With 2 bases removed from V and 8 bases from J, the gap between germline ends came to 10 bases. Here the CDR3 DNA reads TGTGCCATCAGTGAGGGGCAGTCATATTCACCCCTCCACTTT. It encodes CAISEGQSYSPLHF.

The genes are TRBV15 and TRBJ1-3, with D perhaps matching TRBD1 (6 bases). Trimming took 1 base from V and 2 from J, leaving 12 bases between them. The V gene's germline CDR1 is LNHNV and CDR2 YYDKDF (reference sequence). This CDR3 comprises 16 residues. CDR3 region: CATSRAGAAAGNTIYF. DNA for the CDR3: TGTGCCACCAGCAGAGCGGGGGCAGCAGCTGGAAACACCATATATTTT.

Concerning this clone itself: Other DNA sequences from this sample encode an identical CDR3 as well. The V and J genes are TRBV11-3 and TRBJ2-7; possibly TRBD1 for D (6 bases). Germline-derived CDR1 and CDR2 are SGHNT and YENEEA. The V end was cut by 5 bases, the J end by 5 bases, with 10 bases between. There are 12 residues in the CDR3. The CDR3 sequence: CASSLQGNEQYF. The CDR3 DNA sequence: TGTGCCAGCAGCCTGCAGGGGAACGAGCAGTACTTC.

The V and J genes are TRBV6-1 and TRBJ2-7; no definite D call. The CDR3 is 13 residues long. Deletions cut 8 bases from V and 2 bases from J, with 13 bases between. The V gene's germline CDR1 is MNHNS and CDR2 SASEGT. CDR3 residues: CASVEPLPYEQYF. The CDR3 DNA follows: TGTGCCAGCGTGGAGCCTCTCCCCTACGAGCAGTACTTC.

The V and J genes are TRBV10-2 and TRBJ1-5, with D perhaps TRBD1 (5 bases). CDR3 length: 13 residues. Germline V gives CDR1 WSHSY, CDR2 SAAADI. Trimming cost V 0 bases and J 7 bases, with 7 bases left between them. The CDR3: CASSESGAQPQHF. The DNA for the CDR3 is TGCGCCAGCAGTGAGTCCGGGGCGCAGCCCCAGCATTTT.

CDR3 protein: CASSQKQGLRNEQFF. CDR3 nucleotide sequence: TGTGCCAGCAGCCAAAAACAGGGGCTTCGCAATGAGCAGTTCTTC. This chain connects TRBV11-1 to TRBJ2-1; TRBD1 matches 7 bases. This CDR3 has 15 residues. The germline V gene encodes CDR1 SGHAT and CDR2 FQDESV (reference sequence). Unmatched junction bases numbered 10, after V lost 5 bases and J lost 6 bases.

The chain couples TRBV5-6 to TRBJ2-4, with D tentatively TRBD1 (5 bases). The V gene lost 2 bases and the J gene lost 0 bases, with 15 bases spanning the gap. The germline gives CDR1 SGHDT, CDR2 YYEEEE. The CDR3 covers 17 residues. The CDR3 region has the DNA TGTGCCAGCAGCTTTGACAGAGACTCTTTAGCCAAAAACATTCAGTACTTC. As protein: CASSFDRDSLAKNIQYF.

Regarding this clone: The junction differs from germline at one of its ends, possibly a read error. The V gene is TRBV19, the J gene TRBJ1-1, with 7 bases identical to TRBD1. The CDR3 length is 13 residues. Germline CDR1 is LNHDA and CDR2 is SQIVND (reference sequence). The CDR3 reads CASSNQGVTETFF. In DNA, the CDR3 is TGTGCCAGTAGTAACCAGGGGGTCACTGAAACTTTCTTT.

This rearrangement joins TRBV7-2 to TRBJ2-3; 10 bases are shared with TRBD1. The germline CDR1 and CDR2 sequences are SGHTA and FQGNSA. This CDR3 spans 15 amino acids. With 4 bases clipped from V and 3 bases from J, the junction kept 4 bases outside the gene matches. Here the CDR3 reads CASSSGGQGTDTQYF. DNA for the CDR3: TGTGCCAGCAGCTCGGGGGGACAGGGGACAGATACGCAGTATTTT.

The chain links TRBV28 to TRBJ2-7, with D perhaps TRBD1 or TRBD2 (6 bases each). Germline lookup yields CDR1 MDHEN and CDR2 SYDVKM. Trimming cost V 3 bases and J 4 bases, with 13 bases left between them. This CDR3 has 14 amino acids. This chain's CDR3 is CASSLDRGRYEQYF. The CDR3 DNA reads TGTGCCAGCAGTTTGGATAGGGGGAGGTACGAGCAGTACTTC.

The gene calls are TRBV28 and TRBJ2-7; D is perhaps TRBD1 or TRBD2 (5 bases each). V lost 4 bases and J 4 bases, leaving 17 bases between the germline ends. CDR3 length equals 15 residues. Germline values: CDR1 MDHEN, CDR2 SYDVKM. The CDR3 here is CASSSPGPLDYEQYF. For the CDR3, the DNA is TGTGCCAGCAGTTCCCCGGGACCCTTAGATTACGAGCAGTACTTC.

The rearrangement joins TRBV7-2 to TRBJ2-7; 12 bases map to TRBD2. Per germline, CDR1 SGHTA and CDR2 FQGNSA. CDR3 size: 15 residues. V gave up 5 bases and J gave up 2 bases; unmatched junction bases: 4. Here the CDR3 reads CASSVLAGGAYEQYF. The CDR3 DNA reads as TGTGCCAGCAGCGTCCTAGCGGGGGGGGCCTACGAGCAGTACTTC. Full variable domain (rest looked up from reference TRBV7-2 and TRBJ2-7): GAGVSQSPSNKVTEKGKDVELRCDPISGHTALYWYRQSLGQGLEFLIYFQGNSAPDKSGLPSDRFSAERTGGSVSTLTIQRTQQEDSAVYLCASSVLAGGAYEQYFGPGTRLTVT.

CDR3 sequence (DNA): TGCAGCGTTACCCATACGGATACGCAGTATTTT. It specifies CSVTHTDTQYF. This chain links TRBV29-1 with TRBJ2-3; unclear D gene. This CDR3 is built from 11 residues. The V gene's germline CDR1 is SQVTM and CDR2 ANQGSEA. The V and J ends lost 5 bases and 6 bases respectively, with 9 bases between them.

This clone was seen once. Germline is not matched at one junction end, which may reflect a read error. The chain couples TRBV28 to TRBJ2-7, with D possibly being TRBD1 (6 bases). This CDR3 comprises 14 residues. Per germline, CDR1 MDHEN and CDR2 SYDVKM. CDR3 sequence: CAGSLPQGPYEQYF. The CDR3 DNA follows: TGTGCCGGCAGTTTACCACAGGGACCCTACGAGCAGTACTTC.

This chain connects TRBV4-3 to TRBJ2-3, with 7 bases lining up with TRBD1. CDR1 and CDR2 from the germline V gene are LGHNA and YSLEER. CDR3 length: 19 residues. Unmatched junction bases numbered 18, after V lost 6 bases and J lost 0 bases. CDR3 nucleotide sequence: TGCGCCAGCAGAGGGACGTACTCAGAGGGGGCCAATAGCACAGATACGCAGTATTTT. It translates to CASRGTYSEGANSTDTQYF.

This clone appeared once. The V gene is TRBV9, the J gene TRBJ1-3; 7 bases are shared with TRBD1. V lost 3 bases, J lost 0 bases, and 3 bases stayed unmatched. The CDR3 runs 15 residues. Germline V gives CDR1 SGDLS, CDR2 YYNGEE. DNA of the CDR3: TGTGCCAGCAGCGCAGGGGGTCCCTCTGGAAACACCATATATTTT. Encoded protein: CASSAGGPSGNTIYF.

J is TRBJ2-3 and V is TRBV6-1, with 11 bases matching TRBD2. V was pared by 5 bases and J by 5 bases, with 3 bases of the junction left unmatched. In germline, CDR1 is MNHNS, CDR2 SASEGT. The CDR3 sequence is 14 residues long. In nucleotides, the CDR3 is TGTGCCAGCAGTACTACTAGCGGGGGAGATACGCAGTATTTT. Its protein is CASSTTSGGDTQYF.

The rearrangement links TRBV10-3 to TRBJ1-3, with TRBD1 as a possible D gene (5 bases). Germline CDR1 is ENHRY and CDR2 is SYGVKD. Deletions cut 0 bases from V and 1 base from J, with 13 bases between. CDR3 length equals 17 residues. CDR3 amino acids: CAISESWGDRSGNTIYF. The CDR3 DNA reads TGTGCCATCAGTGAGTCGTGGGGAGACAGATCTGGAAACACCATATATTTT.

The chain has TRBV18 and TRBJ1-4; no definite D call. Trimming stripped 3 bases from V and 4 bases from J, with 12 bases between. Germline CDR1 and CDR2: KGHSH and LQKENI. The CDR3 is 15 amino acids. CDR3 bases: TGTGCCAGCTCACCCGGGAATCCGGGTAATGAAAAACTGTTTTTT. It translates to CASSPGNPGNEKLFF.

The V call is TRBV6-1, the J call TRBJ2-3, with D hard to call. Germline V CDR1 and CDR2: MNHNS, SASEGT. Trimming pared 2 bases from V and 7 bases from J, leaving 13 bases between. The CDR3 sequence is 14 residues long. CDR3 sequence: CASSEMLSANTQYF. CDR3 bases: TGTGCCAGCAGTGAAATGCTGAGTGCGAATACGCAGTATTTT.

This rearrangement joins TRBV6-1 to TRBJ1-3; D gene ambiguous. The germline gives CDR1 MNHNS, CDR2 SASEGT. Deletions cut 1 base from V and 1 base from J, with 11 bases between. The CDR3 is made up of 16 amino acids. CDR3 in DNA: TGTGCCAGCAGTGAAGTCGCAGCCCCGTCTGGAAACACCATATATTTT. It translates to CASSEVAAPSGNTIYF.

In regard to this clone: Additional DNA sequences in this sample encode the identical CDR3. The V call is TRBV5-1, the J call TRBJ2-7, with 10 bases lining up with TRBD1. With 4 bases clipped from V and 3 bases from J, the junction kept 4 bases outside the gene matches. The CDR3 extends over 14 amino acids. From germline, CDR1 is SGHRS and CDR2 YFSETQ. This chain's CDR3 is CASSVGQGGYEQYF. The CDR3 nucleotides read TGCGCCAGCAGCGTCGGACAGGGGGGCTACGAGCAGTACTTC.